Below, one T cell receptor beta chain is given with its context. Its antigen remains unidentified. Primers included in the PCR were 60 Vbeta and 13 Jbeta primers. Data came from immunoSEQ multiplex PCR; TCRdb stores just in-frame clones and leaves some out. The table for this sample gives under 100,000 clones. This entry comes from a study of cytomegalovirus exposure and HLA in healthy donors. Overall study findings and caveats: In vitro confirmation showed a few CMV-associated chains to be CMV antigen specific.

Germline V CDR1 and CDR2: SQVTM, ANQGSEA. V lost 7 bases to trimming and J lost 0 bases, with 10 bases between them. This CDR3 is built from 13 residues. At sampling all donors were nominally healthy, likely with unrecorded immune exposures. This rearrangement joins TRBV29-1 to TRBJ2-1, with D maybe TRBD2 (6 bases). This sequence was found in a young man in good health and CMV-seronegative. Material: PBMCs. Here the CDR3 reads CSGSGYSYNEQFF. As DNA, the CDR3 is TGCAGCGGTAGCGGATACTCCTACAATGAGCAGTTCTTC.